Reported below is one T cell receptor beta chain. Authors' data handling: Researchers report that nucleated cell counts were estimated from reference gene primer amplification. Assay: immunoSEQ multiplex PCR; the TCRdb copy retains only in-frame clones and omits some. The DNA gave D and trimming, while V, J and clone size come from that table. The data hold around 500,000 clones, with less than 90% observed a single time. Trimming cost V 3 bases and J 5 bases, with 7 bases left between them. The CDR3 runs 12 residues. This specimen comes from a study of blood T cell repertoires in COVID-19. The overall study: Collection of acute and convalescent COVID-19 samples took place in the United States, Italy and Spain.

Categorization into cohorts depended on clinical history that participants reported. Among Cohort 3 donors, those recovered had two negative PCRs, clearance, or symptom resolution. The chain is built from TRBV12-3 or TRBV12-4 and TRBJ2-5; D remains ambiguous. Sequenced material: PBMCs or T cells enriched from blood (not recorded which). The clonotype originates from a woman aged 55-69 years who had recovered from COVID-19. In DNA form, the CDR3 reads TGTGCCAGCAGTTTTCCGAGGGAGACCCAGTACTTC. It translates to CASSFPRETQYF.